The 5 T cell receptor beta chains reported below all come from one sample, sequenced in a study of regulatory T cells in long-lasting Graves disease (dated by TCRdb to about 2021). Libraries came from multiplex PCR. TCRdb shows the sequencer as Illumina HiSeq 4000. iRepertoire HTBI primers and Arm-PCR amplification of CDR3 regions were used to construct TCR beta libraries. TCRdb reprocessing: public reads trimmed at Q25 with fastp, clones called with MiXCR, in-frame beta chains kept. Identical CDR3 proteins give one entry, which carries the most common genes and DNA. The sample includes more than 650,000 distinct CDR3 sequences, with around 32% observed a single time. About 40% of the sample is in the top ten clones. The sample's time point label, in plain terms: persistent/refractory GD, antithyroid drugs over 5 years with positive TRAb. RNA was extracted from PBMCs in TRIzol for both TCR sequencing and RNA sequencing.

Source: peripheral blood mononuclear cells (PBMCs), taken when the disease was refractory, from a patient treated with antithyroid drugs. These receptors were collected from a female donor with Graves disease.

The V call is TRBV5-1, the J call TRBJ1-5; 11 positions agree with TRBD1. CDR3 length: 15 amino acids. CDR1 and CDR2 (germline): SGHRS, YFSETQ. The V gene end was trimmed by 4 bases and the J gene end by 6 bases; junction bases not matched to a gene: 6. The CDR3 DNA reads TGCGCCAGCAGCATTGGACAGGGGGCGGGTCAGCCCCAGCATTTT. Protein sequence: CASSIGQGAGQPQHF.

This clonotype was counted only a few times. DNA for the CDR3: TGTGCCAGCTCACAGCCGAGGCAGCCCCAGCATTTT. Encoded protein: CASSQPRQPQHF. This chain uses TRBV18 with TRBJ1-5; D unresolved. The germline V gene encodes CDR1 KGHSH and CDR2 LQKENI. V lost 4 bases and J lost 7, with 8 bases in between. The CDR3 is made up of 12 amino acids.

This clonotype came up a few times. This rearrangement joins TRBV2 to TRBJ2-2, with TRBD2 identical over 8 bases. Germline trimming cut 6 bases from V and 8 bases from J; bases unmatched to any gene: 14. This CDR3 comprises 16 residues. The germline CDR1 and CDR2 sequences are SNHLY and FYNNEI. DNA for the CDR3: TGTGCCAGCAGCCCCGAGGGTAGCGGGATAACGGGGGAGCTGTTTTTT. Its translation is CASSPEGSGITGELFF.

This clonotype was detected once. The chain combines TRBV29-1 with TRBJ2-7; no clear D. CDR1 and CDR2 from the germline V gene are SQVTM and ANQGSEA. V gave up 4 bases and J gave up 5 bases, with 9 bases separating them. This CDR3 comprises 11 residues. CDR3 region: CSVVATHEQYF. DNA of the CDR3: TGCAGCGTTGTGGCAACCCACGAGCAGTACTTC.

The chain couples TRBV11-2 to TRBJ1-2; the match to TRBD1 covers 9 bases. V trimming: 3 bases; J trimming: 5 bases; junction bases outside the gene matches: 7. Germline loops: CDR1 SGHAT, CDR2 FQNNGV. The CDR3 has 15 residues. The CDR3 loop reads CASSLLGTGRYGYTF. CDR3 coding DNA: TGTGCCAGCAGCTTGCTCGGGACAGGGAGGTATGGCTACACCTTC.